This T cell receptor (beta chain) appears in the sequencing data of a study of blood T cell repertoires in COVID-19. Across the whole study: Material from acute and convalescent COVID-19 was sourced from the United States, Italy and Spain. T cells, B-cell-depleted T cells, or PBMCs provided the cDNA or gDNA that served as material.

Libraries were prepared by immunoSEQ multiplex PCR; TCRdb keeps only in-frame clonotypes and omits some of them. This table holds about 260,000 clones, more than 75% found once. Seattle cases were enrolled at active infection and followed longitudinally. Germline CDR1 reads SGDLS; CDR2 reads YYNGEE. The CDR3 length is 14 residues. The junction had 4 bases not matched to a gene; V was cut back by 6 bases and J by 3 bases. This chain links TRBV9 with TRBJ2-3; 10 nucleotides align to TRBD2. Sequenced input: peripheral blood. This clonotype originated in a woman in her sixties or seventies with COVID-19, enrolled during active disease. The CDR3 reads CASNLAGVTDTQYF. In DNA form, the CDR3 reads TGTGCCAGCAACCTAGCGGGAGTAACAGATACGCAGTATTTT.